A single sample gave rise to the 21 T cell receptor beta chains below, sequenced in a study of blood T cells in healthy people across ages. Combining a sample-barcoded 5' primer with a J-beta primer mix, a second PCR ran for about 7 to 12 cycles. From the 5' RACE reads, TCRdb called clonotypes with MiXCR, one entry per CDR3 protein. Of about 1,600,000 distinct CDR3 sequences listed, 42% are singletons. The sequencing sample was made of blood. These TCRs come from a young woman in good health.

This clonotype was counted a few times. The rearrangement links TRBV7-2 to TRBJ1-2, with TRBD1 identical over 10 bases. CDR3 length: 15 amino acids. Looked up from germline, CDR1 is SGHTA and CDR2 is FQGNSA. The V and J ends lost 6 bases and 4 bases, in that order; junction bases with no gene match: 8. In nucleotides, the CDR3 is TGTGCCAGCAGGGTCGGGACAGGGGATTTCTATGGCTACACCTTC. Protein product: CASRVGTGDFYGYTF.

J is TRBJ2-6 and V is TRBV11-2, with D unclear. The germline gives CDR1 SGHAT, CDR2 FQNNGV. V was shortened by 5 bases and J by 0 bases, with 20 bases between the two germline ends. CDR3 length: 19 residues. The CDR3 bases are TGTGCCAGCAGCCCCTCCAGGACGGATCTTACCTCTGGGGCCAACGTCCTGACTTTC. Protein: CASSPSRTDLTSGANVLTF.

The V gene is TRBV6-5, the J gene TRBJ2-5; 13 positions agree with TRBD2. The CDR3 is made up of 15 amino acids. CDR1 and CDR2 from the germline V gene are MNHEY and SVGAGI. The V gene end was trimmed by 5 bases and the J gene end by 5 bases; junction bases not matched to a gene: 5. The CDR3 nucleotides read TGTGCCAGCAGTGAACTAGCGGGGGGGCGGGAGACCCAGTACTTC. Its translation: CASSELAGGRETQYF.

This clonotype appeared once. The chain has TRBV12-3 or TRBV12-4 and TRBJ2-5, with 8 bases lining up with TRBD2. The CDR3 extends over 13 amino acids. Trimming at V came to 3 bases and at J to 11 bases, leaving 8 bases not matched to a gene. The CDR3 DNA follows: TGTGCCAGCAGTTTGGCAGCGGGGGATGAGCAGTACTTC. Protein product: CASSLAAGDEQYF.

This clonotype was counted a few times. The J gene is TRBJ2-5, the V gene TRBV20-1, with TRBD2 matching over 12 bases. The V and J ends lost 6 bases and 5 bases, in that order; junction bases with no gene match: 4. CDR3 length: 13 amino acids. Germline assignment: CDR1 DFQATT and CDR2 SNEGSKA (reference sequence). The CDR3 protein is CSAPTSGSETQYF. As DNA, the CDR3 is TGCAGTGCCCCGACTAGCGGGAGTGAGACCCAGTACTTC.

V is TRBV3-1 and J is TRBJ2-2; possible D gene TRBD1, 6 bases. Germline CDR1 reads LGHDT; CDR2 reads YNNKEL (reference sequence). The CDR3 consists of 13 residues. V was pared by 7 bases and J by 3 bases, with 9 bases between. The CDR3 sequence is CASTGGYTGELFF. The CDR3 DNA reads TGTGCCAGCACTGGGGGCTACACCGGGGAGCTGTTTTTT. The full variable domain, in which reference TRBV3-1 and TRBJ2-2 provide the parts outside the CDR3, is DTAVSQTPKYLVTQMGNDKSIKCEQNLGHDTMYWYKQDSKKFLKIMFSYNNKELIINETVPNRFSPKSPDKAHLNLHINSLELGDSAVYFCASTGGYTGELFFGEGSRLTVL.

The CDR3 DNA is TGCGCCAGCAGCCAAGTCCACAGGGTTTTAACCGGGGAGCTGTTTTTT. Translated: CASSQVHRVLTGELFF. The rearrangement links TRBV4-1 to TRBJ2-2; the D gene is possibly TRBD1 (6 bases). V gave up 1 base and J gave up 5 bases, with 14 bases separating them. CDR1 and CDR2 from the germline V gene are MGHRA and YSYEKL. The CDR3 contains 16 residues.

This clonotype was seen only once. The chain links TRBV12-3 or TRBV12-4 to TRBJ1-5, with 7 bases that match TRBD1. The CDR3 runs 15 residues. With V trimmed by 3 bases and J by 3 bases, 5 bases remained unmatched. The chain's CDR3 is CASSFGQETNQPQHF. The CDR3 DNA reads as TGTGCCAGCAGTTTCGGACAGGAGACCAATCAGCCCCAGCATTTT.

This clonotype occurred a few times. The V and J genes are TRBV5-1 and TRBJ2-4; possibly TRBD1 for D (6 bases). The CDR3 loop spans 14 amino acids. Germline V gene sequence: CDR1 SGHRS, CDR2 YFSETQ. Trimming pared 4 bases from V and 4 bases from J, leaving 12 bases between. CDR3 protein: CASSPRTGKNIQYF. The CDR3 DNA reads TGCGCCAGCAGCCCCCGAACAGGGAAAAACATTCAGTACTTC.

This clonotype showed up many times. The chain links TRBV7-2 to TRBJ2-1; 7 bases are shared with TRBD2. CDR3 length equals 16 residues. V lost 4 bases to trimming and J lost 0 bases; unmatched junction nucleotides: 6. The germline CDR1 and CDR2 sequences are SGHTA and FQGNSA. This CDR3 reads CASSSWGGSSYNEQFF. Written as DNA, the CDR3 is TGTGCCAGCAGCTCCTGGGGGGGAAGCTCCTACAATGAGCAGTTCTTC.

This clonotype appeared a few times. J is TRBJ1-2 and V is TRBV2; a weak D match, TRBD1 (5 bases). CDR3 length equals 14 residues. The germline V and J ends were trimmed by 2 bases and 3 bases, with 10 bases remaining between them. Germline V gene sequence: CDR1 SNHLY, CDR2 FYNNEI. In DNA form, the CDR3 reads TGTGCCAGCAGTGAATGGGGGGGGGACTATGGCTACACCTTC. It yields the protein CASSEWGGDYGYTF.

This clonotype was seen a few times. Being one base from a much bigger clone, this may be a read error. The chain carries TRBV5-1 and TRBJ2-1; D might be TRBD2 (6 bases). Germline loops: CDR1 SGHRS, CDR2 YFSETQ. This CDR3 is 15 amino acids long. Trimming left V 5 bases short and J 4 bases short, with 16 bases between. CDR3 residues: CASSLWEEKYNEQFF. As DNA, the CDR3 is TGCGCCAGCAGTTTGTGGGAGGAAAAATACAATGAGCAGTTCTTC.

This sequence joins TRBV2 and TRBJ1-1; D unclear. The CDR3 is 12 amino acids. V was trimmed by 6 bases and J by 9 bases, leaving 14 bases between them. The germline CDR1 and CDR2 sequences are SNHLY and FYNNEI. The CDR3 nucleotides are TGTGCCAGCAGCAAAAAGTCGGACCAAGCTTTCTTT. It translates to CASSKKSDQAFF.

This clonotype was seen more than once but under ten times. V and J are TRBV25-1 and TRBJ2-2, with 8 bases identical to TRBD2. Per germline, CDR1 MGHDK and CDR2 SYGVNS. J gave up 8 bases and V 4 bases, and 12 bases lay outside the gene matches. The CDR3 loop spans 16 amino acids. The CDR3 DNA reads TGTGCCAGCAGTGCCTGGCGGGGGGCCGAGGGAGGGGAGCTGTTTTTT. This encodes CASSAWRGAEGGELFF. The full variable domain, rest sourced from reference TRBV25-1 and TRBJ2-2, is EADIYQTPRYLVIGTGKKITLECSQTMGHDKMYWYQQDPGMELHLIHYSYGVNSTEKGDLSSESTVSRIRTEHFPLTLESARPSHTSQYLCASSAWRGAEGGELFFGEGSRLTVL.

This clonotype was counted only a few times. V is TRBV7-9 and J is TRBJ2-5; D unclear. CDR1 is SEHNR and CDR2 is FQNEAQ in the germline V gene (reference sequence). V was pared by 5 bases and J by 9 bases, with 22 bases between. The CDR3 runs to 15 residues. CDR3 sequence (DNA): TGTGCCAGCAGCGAAGGGCCTGCCTTGTCTAAGGCCCAGTACTTC. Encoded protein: CASSEGPALSKAQYF.

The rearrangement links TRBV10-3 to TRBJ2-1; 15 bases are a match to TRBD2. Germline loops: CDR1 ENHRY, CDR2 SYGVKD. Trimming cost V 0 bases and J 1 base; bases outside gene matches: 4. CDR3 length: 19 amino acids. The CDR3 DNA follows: TGTGCCATCAGTGAGTCCGGGACTAGCGGGAGGCAGTCCTACAATGAGCAGTTCTTC. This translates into CAISESGTSGRQSYNEQFF.

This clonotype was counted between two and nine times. The CDR3 DNA reads TGTGCCAGCAGCGGCCTAGCCGACGAGCAGTTCTTC. Translation gives CASSGLADEQFF. This sequence joins TRBV9 and TRBJ2-1; D is possibly TRBD2 (5 bases). This CDR3 region has 12 residues. V dropped 3 bases and J dropped 10 bases, with 11 bases sitting between them. CDR1 and CDR2 from the germline V gene are SGDLS and YYNGEE.

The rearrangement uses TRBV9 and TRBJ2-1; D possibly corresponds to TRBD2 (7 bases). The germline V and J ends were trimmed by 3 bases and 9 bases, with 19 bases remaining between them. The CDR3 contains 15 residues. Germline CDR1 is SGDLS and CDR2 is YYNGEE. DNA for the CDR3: TGTGCCAGCAGCGCCGGTGAACAGGGAGGGGGTGAGCAGTTCTTC. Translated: CASSAGEQGGGEQFF.

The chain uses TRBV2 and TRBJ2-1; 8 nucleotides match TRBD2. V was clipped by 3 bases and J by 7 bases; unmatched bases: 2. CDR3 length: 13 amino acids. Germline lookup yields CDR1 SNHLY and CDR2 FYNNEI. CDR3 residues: CASSEGLVNEQFF. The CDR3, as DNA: TGTGCCAGCAGTGAGGGACTAGTAAATGAGCAGTTCTTC. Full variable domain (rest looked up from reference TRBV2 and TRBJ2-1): EPEVTQTPSHQVTQMGQEVILRCVPISNHLYFYWYRQILGQKVEFLVSFYNNEISEKSEIFDDQFSVERPDGSNFTLKIRSTKLEDSAMYFCASSEGLVNEQFFGPGTRLTVL.

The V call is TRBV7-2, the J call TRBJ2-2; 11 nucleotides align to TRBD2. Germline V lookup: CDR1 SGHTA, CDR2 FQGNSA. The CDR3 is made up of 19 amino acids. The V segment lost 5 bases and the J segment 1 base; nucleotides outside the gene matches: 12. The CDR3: CASSPRLAGGTKNTGELFF. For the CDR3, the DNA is TGTGCCAGCAGCCCCCGCCTAGCGGGAGGCACCAAGAACACCGGGGAGCTGTTTTTT.

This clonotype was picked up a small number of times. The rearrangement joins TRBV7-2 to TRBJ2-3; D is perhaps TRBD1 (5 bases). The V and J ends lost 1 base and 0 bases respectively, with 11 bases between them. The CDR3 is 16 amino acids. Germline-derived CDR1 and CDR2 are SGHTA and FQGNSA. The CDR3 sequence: CASSLGTSTSTDTQYF. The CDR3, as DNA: TGTGCCAGCAGCTTAGGGACATCCACTAGCACAGATACGCAGTATTTT.